Sequencing of this T cell receptor (beta chain) was carried out in a study of CD4 T cells in lung cancer (dated by TCRdb to the late 2010s). Context from the whole study: In the study, blood T cells of NSCLC patients were screened for responses to candidate mutation-encoded neoepitopes, and neoantigen-specific CD4+ T-cell clones and TCRs were isolated. Tumor and non-adjacent lung tissue came from a handful of patients undergoing curative-intent resections for stage I-III non-small cell lung cancer. Aged 60 to 69 when blood was donated, the resected patients, most of whom were former smokers, had either lung adenocarcinoma or squamous cell carcinoma. Treatments received by the patients before blood donation included platinum chemotherapy, and some patients received nivolumab or pembrolizumab. The frequency of neoantigen-specific clonotypes in tumor resections, non-adjacent lung and cultured T-cell products was tracked by TCRB deep sequencing. Results and caveats for the whole study, not just this receptor: Rather than memory responses to the cancer, some blood-derived responses might reflect cross-reactivity or in vitro priming of naive T cells.

Receptor amplification or capture employed the immunoSEQ multiplex PCR assay. DNA was isolated using Qiagen DNeasy or QIAamp micro DNA kits, and TCRB was sequenced using the Adaptive Biotechnology human TCRB sequencing kit. An Illumina MiSeq was used to sequence the TCRB libraries. The study's processing was this. The kit provider's software was used to analyze TCRB sequence data, and Fisher's exact test was applied to assess tumor enrichment of clonotype templates. Imported from immuneACCESS, the table was reduced by TCRdb to in-frame sequences with V and J called. These copies leave out some clones; in studies compared against another copy, an unresolved V gene accounts for under half, and the cause of the remainder is not known. V and J calls plus clone size are reproduced from that table; the DNA served to infer D and trimming. The sample table records around 4,800 clones; around 70% of these occur just once. Roughly 15% of the sample is held by the ten biggest clonotypes.

A note on this clone: Its cognate antigen has yet to be identified. No qualities accompany the bases; no much larger clone lies one base away.

The CDR1 and CDR2 encoded by the germline V gene (reference sequence) are SEHNR and FQNEAQ. V loses 2 bases, J loses 5 bases, and the germline ends lie 10 bases apart. The CDR3 covers 13 residues, taking in both the cysteine and the phenylalanine. Only the CDR3 portion is preserved as DNA: 39 bases, with reading frame beginning at the first base. The sequence derives from a man in his sixties with non-small cell lung cancer. The sequenced sample consisted of lung tumor tissue. The chain is encoded by TRBV7-9 joined to TRBJ2-7; TRBD1 is possibly the D segment (6 matching bases). The CDR3 reads as follows: CASSLSGVDEQYF. The DNA is as follows: TGTGCCAGCAGCTTATCAGGGGTGGACGAGCAGTACTTC.